These 17 T cell receptor beta chains share one sample of origin, sequenced in a study of T cell responses to AZD1222 COVID-19 vaccine. The assay was immunoSEQ multiplex PCR, and TCRdb's table has in-frame clones only and misses some. The sample lists tens of thousands of clones; about 91% were seen once. Sample: peripheral blood, taken 28 days after the second AZD1222 dose. These receptors all stem from an adult who received the AZD1222 COVID-19 vaccine.

The chain is built from TRBV7-3 and TRBJ1-1, with 9 bases lining up with TRBD1. Germline-derived CDR1 and CDR2 are SGHTA and FQGTGA. J was trimmed by 3 bases and V by 1 base; bases with no gene match: 6. The CDR3 totals 16 residues. CDR3 sequence (DNA): TGTGCCAGCAGCTTAAACGGACAGGGGCAAGACACTGAAGCTTTCTTT. Its translation: CASSLNGQGQDTEAFF.

The chain carries TRBV19 and TRBJ1-2; tentative D call: TRBD1 (6 bases). The CDR3 has 14 amino acids. Germline-derived CDR1 and CDR2 are LNHDA and SQIVND (reference sequence). V lost 7 bases and J lost 6, with 18 bases in between. The DNA for the CDR3 is TGTGCCAGTAAGGGGGACATCTGGTCCGATGGCTACACCTTC. It encodes CASKGDIWSDGYTF.

V is TRBV19 and J is TRBJ2-7; no clear D. This CDR3 spans 15 amino acids. The germline V and J ends were trimmed by 4 bases and 2 bases, with 15 bases remaining between them. Germline assignment: CDR1 LNHDA and CDR2 SQIVND (reference sequence). Written as DNA, the CDR3 is TGTGCCAGTAGTACCACGGGCCCTGGCGCCTACGAGCAGTACTTC. It specifies CASSTTGPGAYEQYF. The whole variable domain, remainder taken from reference TRBV19 and TRBJ2-7, is DGGITQSPKYLFRKEGQNVTLSCEQNLNHDAMYWYRQDPGQGLRLIYYSQIVNDFQKGDIAEGYSVSREKKESFPLTVTSAQKNPTAFYLCASSTTGPGAYEQYFGPGTRLTVT.

The CDR3: CASSRTATGPSGETQYF. CDR3 coding DNA: TGTGCCAGTAGTCGCACGGCCACGGGCCCCTCCGGAGAGACCCAGTACTTC. The J gene is TRBJ2-5, the V gene TRBV19; D unresolved. This CDR3 contains 17 residues. V lost 5 bases and J lost 4, with 23 bases in between. The germline V gene has CDR1 LNHDA and CDR2 SQIVND (reference sequence).

V and J are TRBV30 and TRBJ2-7; D uncertain. Trimming shortened V by 7 bases and J by 0 bases, and 16 bases separated the two germline ends. Per the germline V gene, CDR1 is GTSNPN and CDR2 is SVGIG (reference sequence). The CDR3 totals 14 residues. CDR3 sequence: CAFSDRWVSYEQYF. CDR3 in DNA: TGTGCCTTCTCGGATAGATGGGTCTCCTACGAGCAGTACTTC.

This clone was seen a few times. The V and J genes are TRBV9 and TRBJ2-5, with D perhaps TRBD2 (5 bases). CDR1 and CDR2 (germline): SGDLS, YYNGEE. Deletions cut 0 bases from V and 2 bases from J, with 14 bases between. This CDR3 region has 16 residues. CDR3 bases: TGTGCCAGCAGCGTAGCCCCGGCTAGCCGTCAAGAGACCCAGTACTTC. Amino acid sequence: CASSVAPASRQETQYF.

J is TRBJ2-1 and V is TRBV10-3; D may be TRBD1 or TRBD2 (5 bases each). V gave up 3 bases and J gave up 10 bases, with 10 bases separating them. The V gene's germline CDR1 is ENHRY and CDR2 SYGVKD. This CDR3 spans 12 amino acids. The CDR3 region is CAISEPGPEQFF. The CDR3 region has the DNA TGTGCCATCAGTGAACCGGGACCGGAGCAGTTCTTC.

The CDR3 here is CASSQTQVGTGTSGHGELFF. In DNA form, the CDR3 reads TGTGCCAGCAGCCAAACTCAAGTGGGTACCGGGACTAGCGGCCACGGGGAGCTGTTTTTT. V gene TRBV4-2 combines with J gene TRBJ2-2; TRBD2 matches at 11 bases. Trimming cost V 2 bases and J 7 bases; bases outside gene matches: 18. This CDR3 has 20 amino acids. The germline V gene has CDR1 LGHNA and CDR2 YNFKEQ.

The rearrangement uses TRBV5-4 and TRBJ2-3, with 8 bases aligning to TRBD2. This CDR3 has 14 residues. V dropped 4 bases and J dropped 8; count of bases not matched to a gene: 9. The V gene's germline CDR1 is SGHNT and CDR2 YYREEE (reference sequence). CDR3 sequence (DNA): TGTGCCAGCAGCCCATCGGGGGGGATAGGTACGCAGTATTTT. This translates into CASSPSGGIGTQYF.

This clone was recorded once. The rearrangement joins TRBV13 to TRBJ2-4; 10 nucleotides agree with TRBD2. V was clipped by 7 bases and J by 10 bases; unmatched bases: 4. CDR1 is PRHDT and CDR2 is FYEKMQ in the germline V gene (reference sequence). The CDR3 totals 12 residues. The CDR3: CASTRAGGIQYF. Written as DNA, the CDR3 is TGTGCCAGCACCCGAGCGGGAGGGATTCAGTACTTC.

This clone was observed a handful of times. This chain uses TRBV6-5 with TRBJ2-1, with a weak D call TRBD2 (6 bases). Looked up from germline, CDR1 is MNHEY and CDR2 is SVGAGI. The CDR3 runs to 14 residues. The V and J ends lost 8 bases and 2 bases respectively, with 13 bases between them. This CDR3 reads CASYGGGAYNEQFF. CDR3 in DNA: TGTGCCAGCTACGGGGGAGGTGCCTACAATGAGCAGTTCTTC.

The chain couples TRBV12-5 to TRBJ1-3, with a weak D call TRBD1 (5 bases). Germline loops: CDR1 LGHNT, CDR2 FRNRAP. This CDR3 comprises 16 residues. The V and J ends lost 1 base and 4 bases respectively, with 14 bases between them. The CDR3 DNA follows: TGTGCTAGTGGTTTGGGAGGGCCGGGGGAAGGAAACACCATATATTTT. Encoded protein: CASGLGGPGEGNTIYF. Full variable domain (missing parts from reference TRBV12-5 and TRBJ1-3): DARVTQTPRHKVTEMGQEVTMRCQPILGHNTVFWYRQTMMQGLELLAYFRNRAPLDDSGMPKDRFSAEMPDATLATLKIQPSEPRDSAVYFCASGLGGPGEGNTIYFGEGSWLTVV.

The chain recombines TRBV4-1 with TRBJ2-3; D unresolved. V was cut by 0 bases and J by 2 bases, with 9 bases left in between. In germline, CDR1 is MGHRA, CDR2 YSYEKL. The CDR3 totals 15 residues. The CDR3 loop reads CASSQENPATDTQYF. The CDR3 DNA sequence: TGCGCCAGCAGCCAAGAAAACCCCGCCACAGATACGCAGTATTTT.

This clone came up once. This chain links TRBV15 with TRBJ2-7, with 12 bases aligning to TRBD2. Germline V lookup: CDR1 LNHNV, CDR2 YYDKDF (reference sequence). V trimming: 2 bases; J trimming: 4 bases; junction bases outside the gene matches: 3. CDR3 length equals 15 residues. The CDR3: CATSRTTSGSYEQYF. The CDR3 region has the DNA TGTGCCACCAGCAGAACGACTAGCGGGAGTTACGAGCAGTACTTC. The whole variable domain, remainder taken from reference TRBV15 and TRBJ2-7, is DAMVIQNPRYQVTQFGKPVTLSCSQTLNHNVMYWYQQKSSQAPKLLFHYYDKDFNNEADTPDNFQSRRPNTSFCFLDIRSPGLGDTAMYLCATSRTTSGSYEQYFGPGTRLTVT.

V is TRBV7-2 and J is TRBJ2-1, with 9 bases fitting TRBD2. V lost 1 base, J lost 0 bases, and 4 bases stayed unmatched. The CDR3 is 17 residues long. Germline V lookup: CDR1 SGHTA, CDR2 FQGNSA. For the CDR3, the DNA is TGTGCCAGCAGCTTAGAAGTTAGCGGGAGCTCCTACAATGAGCAGTTCTTC. Encoded protein: CASSLEVSGSSYNEQFF.

Only one count was recorded for this clone. The chain combines TRBV5-4 with TRBJ2-1; 9 bases match TRBD2. CDR3 length: 15 residues. Germline V gene lookup returns CDR1 SGHNT and CDR2 YYREEE (reference sequence). After removal of 4 bases from V and 5 bases from J, the junction contained 7 bases not matched to a gene. This chain's CDR3 is CASSIGTSKHNEQFF. The CDR3 coding sequence is TGTGCCAGCAGCATCGGGACTAGCAAACACAATGAGCAGTTCTTC. Using reference TRBV5-4 and TRBJ2-1 for the parts outside the CDR3, the full variable domain is ETGVTQSPTHLIKTRGQQVTLRCSSQSGHNTVSWYQQALGQGPQFIFQYYREEENGRGNFPPRFSGLQFPNYSSELNVNALELDDSALYLCASSIGTSKHNEQFFGPGTRLTVL.

V gene TRBV2 combines with J gene TRBJ2-7; D gene uncertain. V gave up 5 bases and J gave up 3 bases, with 5 bases separating them. CDR1 is SNHLY, CDR2 FYNNEI, per germline. The CDR3 totals 11 residues. The CDR3 is CASSLHYEQYF. The CDR3 region has the DNA TGTGCCAGCAGTCTTCACTACGAGCAGTACTTC.